The following is a T cell receptor beta chain sequence with its context. What it recognizes is unknown. Some clones are missing from TCRdb's copy, which holds only in-frame ones; the method was immunoSEQ multiplex PCR. The data show some 47,000 clones, 75% to 85% seen once. The data derive from a study of T cell responses to AZD1222 COVID-19 vaccine. General study findings and limits: Regions 160-218 and 743-854 held dominance among vaccine-associated CD4 TCRs, which spanned spike.

This sequence was found in an adult in good health. The sample in question was peripheral blood, obtained on day 0 of AZD1222 vaccination.

The CDR3 is CASSPGQGLFEQYF. CDR3 DNA sequence: TGCGCCAGCAGCCCTGGACAGGGTTTATTCGAGCAGTACTTC. The rearrangement links TRBV4-1 to TRBJ2-7; 8 nucleotides align to TRBD1. V dropped 4 bases and J dropped 6; count of bases not matched to a gene: 8. Germline values: CDR1 MGHRA, CDR2 YSYEKL. CDR3 length: 14 residues.